The present TCR beta chain was sequenced within a study of neoadjuvant anti-PD-1 for oral cavity cancer. Only one count was recorded for this clone. Its matching antigen is unknown. Germline-derived CDR1 and CDR2 are LNHNV and YYDKDF (reference sequence). The ends lost 0 bases at V and 3 bases at J; junction bases unmatched: 5. The CDR3 covers 16 residues. Overall study results and limits: Each response group had just a few patients in TCR analyses.

Documented time point: after neoadjuvant nivolumab, at surgical resection. These newly diagnosed stage II-IVA oral cavity squamous cell carcinoma patients had no prior systemic or radiation treatment. The patients had HPV-negative, locally advanced oral cavity squamous cell carcinoma. No culture or expansion preceded analysis of these blood cells. The repertoire was sequenced with immunoSEQ multiplex PCR; TCRdb's copy has only in-frame clones and lacks some. The sample has about 13,000 clones, 67% seen once. The chain has TRBV15 and TRBJ1-5; TRBD1 agrees at 7 bases. This clonotype was sampled from a person between 40 and 79 years old with oral cavity squamous cell carcinoma. Sequences were derived from PBMCs, sampled after nivolumab (anti-PD-1) treatment. The CDR3 coding sequence is TGTGCCACCAGCAGAGATCCTGGGACAGCCAATCAGCCCCAGCATTTT. Translated: CATSRDPGTANQPQHF. The full variable domain, rest sourced from reference TRBV15 and TRBJ1-5, is DAMVIQNPRYQVTQFGKPVTLSCSQTLNHNVMYWYQQKSSQAPKLLFHYYDKDFNNEADTPDNFQSRRPNTSFCFLDIRSPGLGDTAMYLCATSRDPGTANQPQHFGDGTRLSIL.